The text below deals with one T cell receptor (beta chain). Its antigen is as yet unknown. The junction and the germline gene differ at one end; a read error may be behind it. A library of TCRbeta sequences, prepared with unique molecular identifiers, was generated. TCRdb re-derived calls from the PCR reads in MiXCR, one entry per CDR3 protein. The sample consists of about 160,000 distinct CDR3 sequences, around 10% of them appearing once. The data are from a study of T-cell reconstitution after alpha-beta-depleted transplantation in children. Study-wide results and caveats: Surviving recipient T cells and intrathymic progenitors accounted for some patients' high TCRbeta diversity at day 60. Reportedly, roughly two months post-transplant, alpha-beta T cells arose from several hundred expanded graft clones. One year after transplant, T-cell counts and diversity came mostly from newly produced T cells.

The CDR3 spans 15 residues. The receptor was isolated from a boy younger than 10 with acute myeloid leukemia, due to receive a stem cell transplant. The starting material was PBMCs, obtained before TCRalphabeta/CD19-depleted stem cell transplant. The chain recombines TRBV12-3 or TRBV12-4 with TRBJ2-7, with a possible D match to TRBD2 (5 bases). CDR3 protein: CATSPVTNGNYEQYF. Written as DNA, the CDR3 is TGTGCCACCAGTCCTGTGACTAACGGGAACTACGAGCAGTACTTC.